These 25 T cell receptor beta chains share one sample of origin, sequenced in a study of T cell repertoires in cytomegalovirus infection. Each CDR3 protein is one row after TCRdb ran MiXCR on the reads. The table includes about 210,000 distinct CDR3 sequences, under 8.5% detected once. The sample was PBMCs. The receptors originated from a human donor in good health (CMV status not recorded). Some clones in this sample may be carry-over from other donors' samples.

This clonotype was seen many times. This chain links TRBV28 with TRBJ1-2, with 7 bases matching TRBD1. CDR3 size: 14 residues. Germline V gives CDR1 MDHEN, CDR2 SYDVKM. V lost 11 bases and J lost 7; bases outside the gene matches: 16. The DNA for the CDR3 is TGTGCCGGAGGGGGATGGAAGGGGGCGAGTGGCTACACCTTC. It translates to CAGGGWKGASGYTF.

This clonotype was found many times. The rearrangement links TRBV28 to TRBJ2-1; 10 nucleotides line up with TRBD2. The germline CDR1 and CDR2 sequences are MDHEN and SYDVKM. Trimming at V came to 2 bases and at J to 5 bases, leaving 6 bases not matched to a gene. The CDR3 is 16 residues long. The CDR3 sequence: CASSLMSGGADNEQFF. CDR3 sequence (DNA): TGTGCCAGCAGTTTAATGAGCGGGGGGGCCGACAATGAGCAGTTCTTC.

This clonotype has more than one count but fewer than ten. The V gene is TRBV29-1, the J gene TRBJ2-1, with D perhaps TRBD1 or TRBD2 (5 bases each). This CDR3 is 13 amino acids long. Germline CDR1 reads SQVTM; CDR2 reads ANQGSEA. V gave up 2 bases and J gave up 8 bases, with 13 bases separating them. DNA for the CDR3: TGCAGCGTTGAAAGGGGAGCTGGTTATGAGCAGTTCTTC. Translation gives CSVERGAGYEQFF.

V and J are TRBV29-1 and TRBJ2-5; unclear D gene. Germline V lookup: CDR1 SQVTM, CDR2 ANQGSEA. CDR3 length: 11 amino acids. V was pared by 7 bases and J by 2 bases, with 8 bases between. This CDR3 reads CSGGWQETQYF. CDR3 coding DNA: TGCAGCGGGGGTTGGCAAGAGACCCAGTACTTC.

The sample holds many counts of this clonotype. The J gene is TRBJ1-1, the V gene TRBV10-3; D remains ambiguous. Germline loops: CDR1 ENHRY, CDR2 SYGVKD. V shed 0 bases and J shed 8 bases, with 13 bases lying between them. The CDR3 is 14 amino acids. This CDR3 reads CAISESIVEREAFF. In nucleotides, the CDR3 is TGTGCCATCAGTGAGTCAATCGTTGAGAGGGAAGCTTTCTTT.

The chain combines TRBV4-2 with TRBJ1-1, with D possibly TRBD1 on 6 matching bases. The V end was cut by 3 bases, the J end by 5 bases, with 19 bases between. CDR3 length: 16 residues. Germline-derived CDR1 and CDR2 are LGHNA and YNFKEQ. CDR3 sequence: CASSQRGTPQATEAFF. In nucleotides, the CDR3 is TGTGCCAGCAGCCAGAGGGGGACACCCCAAGCGACTGAAGCTTTCTTT.

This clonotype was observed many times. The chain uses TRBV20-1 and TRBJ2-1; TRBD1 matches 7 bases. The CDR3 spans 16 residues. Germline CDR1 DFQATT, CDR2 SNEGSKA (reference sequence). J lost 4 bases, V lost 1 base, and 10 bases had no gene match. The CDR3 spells CSARGESQGFYNEQFF. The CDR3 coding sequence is TGCAGTGCTAGAGGAGAATCACAGGGGTTTTACAATGAGCAGTTCTTC.

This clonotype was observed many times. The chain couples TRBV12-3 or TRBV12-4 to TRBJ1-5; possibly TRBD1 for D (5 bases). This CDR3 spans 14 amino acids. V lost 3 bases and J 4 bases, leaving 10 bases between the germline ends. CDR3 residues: CASSFSQGNQPQHF. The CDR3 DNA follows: TGTGCCAGCAGTTTTTCCCAGGGAAATCAGCCCCAGCATTTT.

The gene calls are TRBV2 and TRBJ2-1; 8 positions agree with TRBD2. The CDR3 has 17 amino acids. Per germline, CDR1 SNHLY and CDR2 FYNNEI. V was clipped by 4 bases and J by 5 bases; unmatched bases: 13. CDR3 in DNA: TGTGCCAGCAGTGTTCAGGGTAGCGGGGTTCGACACAATGAGCAGTTCTTC. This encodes CASSVQGSGVRHNEQFF. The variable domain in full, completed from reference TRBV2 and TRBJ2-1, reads EPEVTQTPSHQVTQMGQEVILRCVPISNHLYFYWYRQILGQKVEFLVSFYNNEISEKSEIFDDQFSVERPDGSNFTLKIRSTKLEDSAMYFCASSVQGSGVRHNEQFFGPGTRLTVL.

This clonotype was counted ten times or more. In DNA form, the CDR3 reads TGCAGCGTTGGTTCAGGGAGGGCCACAGATACGCAGTATTTT. It encodes CSVGSGRATDTQYF. The genes are TRBV29-1 and TRBJ2-3, with 7 bases identical to TRBD2. Looked up from germline, CDR1 is SQVTM and CDR2 is ANQGSEA. The CDR3 consists of 14 residues. J was trimmed by 2 bases and V by 4 bases; bases with no gene match: 6.

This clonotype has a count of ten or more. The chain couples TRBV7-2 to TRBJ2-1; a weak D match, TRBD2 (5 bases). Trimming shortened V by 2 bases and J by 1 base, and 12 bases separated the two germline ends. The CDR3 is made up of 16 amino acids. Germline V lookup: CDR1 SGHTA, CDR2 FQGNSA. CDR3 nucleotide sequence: TGTGCCAGCAGCTTAATCGGTCCGGGGTCCTACAATGAGCAGTTCTTC. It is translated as CASSLIGPGSYNEQFF. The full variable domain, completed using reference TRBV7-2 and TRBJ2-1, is GAGVSQSPSNKVTEKGKDVELRCDPISGHTALYWYRQSLGQGLEFLIYFQGNSAPDKSGLPSDRFSAERTGGSVSTLTIQRTQQEDSAVYLCASSLIGPGSYNEQFFGPGTRLTVL.

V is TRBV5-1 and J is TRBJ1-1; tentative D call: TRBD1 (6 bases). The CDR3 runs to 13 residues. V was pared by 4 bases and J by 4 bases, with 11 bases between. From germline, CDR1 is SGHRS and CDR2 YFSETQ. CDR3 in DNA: TGCGCCAGCAGCAGGGACATCGCCACTGAAGCTTTCTTT. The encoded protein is CASSRDIATEAFF.

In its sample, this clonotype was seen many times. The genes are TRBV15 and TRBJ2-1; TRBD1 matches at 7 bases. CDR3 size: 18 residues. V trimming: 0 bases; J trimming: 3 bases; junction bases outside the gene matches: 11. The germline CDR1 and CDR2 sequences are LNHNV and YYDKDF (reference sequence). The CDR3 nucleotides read TGTGCCACCAGCAGAGATCTCGGGACAGAAATTCTCTACAATGAGCAGTTCTTC. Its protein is CATSRDLGTEILYNEQFF.

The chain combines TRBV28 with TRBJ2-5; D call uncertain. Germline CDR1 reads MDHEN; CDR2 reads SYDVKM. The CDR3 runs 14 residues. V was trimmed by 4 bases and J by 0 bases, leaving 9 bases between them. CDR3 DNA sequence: TGTGCCAGCAGTTCCCCTGGGGACCAAGAGACCCAGTACTTC. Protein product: CASSSPGDQETQYF.

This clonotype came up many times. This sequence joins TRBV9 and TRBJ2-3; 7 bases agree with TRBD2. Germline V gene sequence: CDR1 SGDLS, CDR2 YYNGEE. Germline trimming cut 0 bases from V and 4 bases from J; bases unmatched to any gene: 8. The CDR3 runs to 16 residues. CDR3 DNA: TGTGCCAGCAGCGTAGCTAGCGGACTAGAGGCAGATACGCAGTATTTT. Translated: CASSVASGLEADTQYF.

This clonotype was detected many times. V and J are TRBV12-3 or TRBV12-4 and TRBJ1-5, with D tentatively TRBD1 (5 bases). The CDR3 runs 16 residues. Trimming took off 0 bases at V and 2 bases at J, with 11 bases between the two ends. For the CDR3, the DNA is TGTGCCAGCAGTTTAGCGCGGGGGGAGGGCAATCAGCCCCAGCATTTT. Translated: CASSLARGEGNQPQHF.

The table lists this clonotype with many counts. CDR3 residues: CASSFRVGINYGYTF. The CDR3 nucleotides read TGTGCCAGCAGCTTTCGGGTAGGGATCAACTATGGCTACACCTTC. The rearrangement uses TRBV5-6 and TRBJ1-2; D gene unclear. With 2 bases removed from V and 2 bases from J, the gap between germline ends came to 13 bases. Germline V lookup: CDR1 SGHDT, CDR2 YYEEEE. The CDR3 has 15 amino acids.

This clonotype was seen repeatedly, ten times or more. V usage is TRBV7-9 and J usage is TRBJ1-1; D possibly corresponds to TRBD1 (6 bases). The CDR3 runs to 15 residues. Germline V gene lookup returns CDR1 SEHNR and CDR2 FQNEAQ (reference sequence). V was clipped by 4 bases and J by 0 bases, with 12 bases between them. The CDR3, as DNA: TGTGCCAGCAGCTCGACAGGAACCATGAACACTGAAGCTTTCTTT. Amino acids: CASSSTGTMNTEAFF.

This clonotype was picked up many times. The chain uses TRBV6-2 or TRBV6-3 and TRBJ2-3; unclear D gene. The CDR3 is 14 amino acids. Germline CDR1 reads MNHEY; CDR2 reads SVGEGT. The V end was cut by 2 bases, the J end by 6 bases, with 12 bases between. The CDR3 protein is CASSYAPRSDTQYF. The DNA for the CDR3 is TGTGCCAGCAGTTACGCCCCCAGGTCGGATACGCAGTATTTT.

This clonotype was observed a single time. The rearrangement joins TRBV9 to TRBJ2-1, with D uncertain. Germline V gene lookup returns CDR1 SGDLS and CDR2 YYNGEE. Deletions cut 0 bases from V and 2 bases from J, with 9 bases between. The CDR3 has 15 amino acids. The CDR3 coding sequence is TGTGCCAGCAGCGTAGGGCCGGACCCCTACAATGAGCAGTTCTTC. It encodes CASSVGPDPYNEQFF.

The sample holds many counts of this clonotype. The DNA for the CDR3 is TGTGCCAGCAGCTTAGTGGGGCAGTCGAACACTGAAGCTTTCTTT. Translated, it gives CASSLVGQSNTEAFF. V and J are TRBV7-9 and TRBJ1-1; a possible D gene is TRBD1 (5 bases). This CDR3 contains 15 residues. V dropped 1 base and J dropped 1 base, with 10 bases sitting between them. Per germline, CDR1 SEHNR and CDR2 FQNEAQ (reference sequence).

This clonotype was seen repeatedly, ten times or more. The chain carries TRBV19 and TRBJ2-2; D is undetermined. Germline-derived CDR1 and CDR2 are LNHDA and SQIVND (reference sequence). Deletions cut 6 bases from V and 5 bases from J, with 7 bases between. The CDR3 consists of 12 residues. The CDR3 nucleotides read TGTGCCAGTAGGCGCAGGACCGGGGAGCTGTTTTTT. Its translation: CASRRRTGELFF.

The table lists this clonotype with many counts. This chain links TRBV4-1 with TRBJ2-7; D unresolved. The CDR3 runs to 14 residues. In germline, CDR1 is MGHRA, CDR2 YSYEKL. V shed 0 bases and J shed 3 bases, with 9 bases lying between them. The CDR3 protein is CASSQDGIRYEQYF. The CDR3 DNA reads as TGCGCCAGCAGCCAAGATGGGATCCGCTACGAGCAGTACTTC.

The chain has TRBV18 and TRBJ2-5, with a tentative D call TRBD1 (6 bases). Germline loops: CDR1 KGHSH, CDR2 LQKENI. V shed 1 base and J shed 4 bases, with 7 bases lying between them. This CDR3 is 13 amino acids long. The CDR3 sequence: CASSPRGGETQYF. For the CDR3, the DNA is TGTGCCAGCTCACCACGAGGGGGAGAGACCCAGTACTTC. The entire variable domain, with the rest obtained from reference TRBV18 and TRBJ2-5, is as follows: NAGVMQNPRHLVRRRGQEARLRCSPMKGHSHVYWYRQLPEEGLKFMVYLQKENIIDESGMPKERFSAEFPKEGPSILRIQQVVRGDSAAYFCASSPRGGETQYFGPGTRLLVL.

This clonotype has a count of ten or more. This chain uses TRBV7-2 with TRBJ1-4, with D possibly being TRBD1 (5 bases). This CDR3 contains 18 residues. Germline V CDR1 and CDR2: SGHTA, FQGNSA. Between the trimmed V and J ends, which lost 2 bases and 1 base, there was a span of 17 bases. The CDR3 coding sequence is TGTGCCAGCAGCTTAAGGGGCGCGCGGTTGGGAACTAATGAAAAACTGTTTTTT. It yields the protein CASSLRGARLGTNEKLFF. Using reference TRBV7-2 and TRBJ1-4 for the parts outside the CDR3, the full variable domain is GAGVSQSPSNKVTEKGKDVELRCDPISGHTALYWYRQSLGQGLEFLIYFQGNSAPDKSGLPSDRFSAERTGGSVSTLTIQRTQQEDSAVYLCASSLRGARLGTNEKLFFGSGTQLSVL.